This T cell receptor beta chain originates from a study of cytomegalovirus exposure and HLA in healthy donors. Repertoires were generated with immunoSEQ multiplex PCR, while TCRdb's copy carries only in-frame clones and drops some. Of roughly 100,000 clones in the sample, roughly 86% were seen once. Study-level findings and limits: In vitro confirmation showed a few CMV-associated chains to be CMV antigen specific.

The length of the CDR3 is 13 residues. V was shortened by 4 bases and J by 1 base, with 8 bases between the two germline ends. Germline CDR1 is SGHRS and CDR2 is YFSETQ. Regarding this clone: The antigen is undetermined.

This sequence joins TRBV5-1 and TRBJ1-1; perhaps TRBD1 as D (5 bases). The sequence was obtained from a woman under 30 in good health and CMV-seropositive. The sample comprised PBMCs. The CDR3 spells CASSVGQNTEAFF. CDR3 bases: TGCGCCAGCAGCGTCGGACAGAACACTGAAGCTTTCTTT.